The present T cell receptor beta chain was sequenced within a study of blood T cell repertoires in COVID-19 (dated by TCRdb to the early 2020s). General notes on the study: The collaborator samples originated in the United States, Italy and Spain and spanned the acute and convalescent phases of COVID-19. The material from the prospective study consisted of cDNA or gDNA derived from T cells, B-cell-depleted T cells, or PBMCs. The dataset comprised deeply sampled blood TCRbeta repertoires from subjects exposed to, actively infected with, or recovered from COVID-19. The repertoires were released in a freely available public database intended as a resource for research on the immune response to SARS-CoV-2. Samples came from the ongoing ImmuneRACE study (first 160 participants) plus 1,254 subjects from 6 global collaborators. The sample metadata nearly always contained a de-identified subject ID, COVID-19 status, age in years and sex. Where available, HLA class I and class II types were taken from metadata supplied by the sample provider and were not determined by assay-based typing.

Concerning this clone itself: Its antigen remains undetermined. There are no base qualities to consult, and no much larger clone falls within one base.

The immunoSEQ Assay, a bias-controlled multiplex PCR, was used to amplify TCRbeta CDR3 regions from genomic DNA. The original methods were these. The number of nucleated cells in each sample was estimated from the amplification of reference gene primers within the assay. To quantify the absolute abundance of each unique TCRbeta CDR3 rearrangement, sequence reads were collapsed and filtered. Productive Simpson clonality was computed per sample as the square root of Simpson's diversity index over productive rearrangements. What TCRdb holds here is the immuneACCESS table cut down to in-frame rearrangements. Part of the clones is not present; checked against another copy, under half of the missing clones reflect an unresolved V gene, and the others are unexplained. D and trimming come from the DNA, and the V and J calls and clone size come from that table. Present in this sample are over 200,000 clones, 86% of which were seen just once. Clones ranked in the top ten supply 2.2% of the sample.

According to the germline V gene, CDR1 reads SGHRS and CDR2 reads YFSETQ. The CDR3 measures 16 amino acids from cysteine to phenylalanine. The entry retains the CDR3 DNA only, 48 bases that are in frame from base 1. V gives up 0 bases and J gives up 0 bases, and the segment between their germline ends measures 10 bases. On the study overall, not on this receptor specifically: The quantity of clinical and demographic metadata differed by source and by participant and was supplied without curation.

Another Seattle source contributed samples from volunteer blood donors who had recovered from COVID-19. Each collaborating institution followed its own protocols to collect whole blood in K2EDTA tubes. For TCRbeta analysis, collaborators shipped samples as frozen whole blood, isolated PBMCs, or DNA extracted from either of those sample types. The sequence joins TRBV5-1 to TRBJ1-3; no D gene is confidently identified. Source material: peripheral blood. The TCR sequence derives from a man younger than 45 who had recovered from COVID-19. At the DNA level, the sequence is TGCGCCAGCAGCTTGGCTGATATGGCCTCTGGAAACACCATATATTTT. Its translation reads: CASSLADMASGNTIYF. Beyond the CDR3, the reference TRBV5-1 and TRBJ1-3 genes provide the residues; the full variable domain reads: KAGVTQTPRYLIKTRGQQVTLSCSPISGHRSVSWYQQTPGQGLQFLFEYFSETQRNKGNFPGRFSGRQFSNSRSEMNVSTLELGDSALYLCASSLADMASGNTIYFGEGSWLTVV.